What follows describes a single T cell receptor beta chain. Its target is not known. This CDR3 spans 12 amino acids. Germline-derived CDR1 and CDR2 are MGHRA and YSYEKL. The V and J ends lost 5 bases and 1 base respectively, with 2 bases between them. This entry is derived from a study of shared clonotypes between healthy human individuals. Study observations and caveats: Sampling covered nothing but blood. Tissue TCR repertoires likely differ from those found in blood. A handful of donors shared approximately 5% of their naive CD4 clonotypes.

Under the authors' procedure: Sequence data from immunoSEQ were junction-only and lacked quality scores; consequently, filtering differed. TCRdb's table, derived via immunoSEQ multiplex PCR, lists solely in-frame clones and lacks some. V and J calls and clone size come straight from that table; D and trimming were deduced from the DNA. In the table there are about 1,900,000 clones, about 95% of which are singletons. Terminally differentiated effector memory CD45RA+ cells were excluded from the naive CD8 cells, which were CD45RO-negative and positively selected for CCR7. Those who donated were healthy HIV-negative adults, with no recent acute infections or vaccinations reported.

Source material: naive CD8+ T cells sorted from blood. The gene calls are TRBV4-1 and TRBJ2-2, with unresolved D. The sequence was collected from a man aged 18-30 years in good health. The CDR3 DNA follows: TGCGCCAGCAGCAAGAACACCGGGGAGCTGTTTTTT. It yields the protein CASSKNTGELFF.